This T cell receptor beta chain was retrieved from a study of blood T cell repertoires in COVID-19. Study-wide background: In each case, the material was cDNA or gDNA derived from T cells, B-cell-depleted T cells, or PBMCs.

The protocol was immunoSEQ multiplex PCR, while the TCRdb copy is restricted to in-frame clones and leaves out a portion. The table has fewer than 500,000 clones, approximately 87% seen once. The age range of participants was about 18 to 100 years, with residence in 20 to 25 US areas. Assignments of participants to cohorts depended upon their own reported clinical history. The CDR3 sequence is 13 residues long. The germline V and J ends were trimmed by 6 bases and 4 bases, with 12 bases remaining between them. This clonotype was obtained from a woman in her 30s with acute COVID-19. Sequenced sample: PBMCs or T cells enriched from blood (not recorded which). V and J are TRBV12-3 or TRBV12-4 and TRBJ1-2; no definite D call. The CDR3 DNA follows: TGTGCCAGCAGGCCAACAGCCTCCTATGGCTACACCTTC. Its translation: CASRPTASYGYTF.